Detailed here is one TCR beta chain. This record belongs to a study of blood T cells in healthy people across ages. Primers used in a second PCR of roughly 6 to 11 cycles were a sample-barcoded 5' primer and a J-beta primer mix. Each cDNA molecule was tagged by a template-switch adaptor with 12 random nucleotides. MiXCR, applied by TCRdb to the 5' RACE reads, yields one record per CDR3 protein. The data hold over 1,500,000 distinct CDR3 sequences, with around 48% observed a single time. This CDR3 comprises 18 residues. J lost 5 bases, V lost 8 bases, and 17 bases had no gene match. Germline V lookup: CDR1 SEHNR, CDR2 FQNEAQ (reference sequence).

Input material: blood. The receptor's source is a woman in her 40s in good health. The V gene is TRBV7-9, the J gene TRBJ2-6; 8 nucleotides match TRBD1. The CDR3, as DNA: TGTGCCAGCTGCACTTTCGACAGGGGCCAAATTAGGGCCAACGTCCTGACTTTC. It specifies CASCTFDRGQIRANVLTF.